Listed below are T cell receptor beta chains from one sample, sequenced in a study of blood T cell repertoires in COVID-19. Sequencing used immunoSEQ multiplex PCR; TCRdb keeps in-frame clones, though not all of them. The table lists a few hundred thousand clones, roughly 90% of them singletons, with less than 1.5% in the top ten. Sample: PBMCs or T cells enriched from blood (not recorded which). All receptors come from a woman aged 18-35 years who had been exposed to COVID-19. Each CDR3 is given with its conserved first and last residue. D genes are given only for firm matches. Clone size is not always given. Where it is, it says once, few, many or a class for expanded clones.

j_call clone_size d_call v_call cdr3_nt cdr3_aa
TRBJ1-5 . . TRBV7-2 TGTGCCAGCAGCTACATGATATTGGGGGGGCCAAATCAGCCCCAGCATTTT CASSYMILGGPNQPQHF
TRBJ1-6 . TRBD1 TRBV11-2 TGTGCCAGCAGCCGTCGGACAGGGAGTTCGGGTTCACCCCTCCACTTT CASSRRTGSSGSPLHF
TRBJ2-6 . TRBD2 TRBV28 TGTGCCAGCAGGCAGCGGGGGCCCTACTCTGGGGCCAACGTCCTGACTTTC CASRQRGPYSGANVLTF
TRBJ1-5 . TRBD1 TRBV4-1 TGCGCCAGCAGCCAAGGATCTGGGACAGGTAATCAGCCCCAGCATTTT CASSQGSGTGNQPQHF
TRBJ2-4 . TRBD1 TRBV7-2 TGTGCCAGCAGTCCCGACAGGGGGCGTGCCAAAAACATTCAGTACTTC CASSPDRGRAKNIQYF
TRBJ1-1 . TRBD1 TRBV7-2 TGTGCCAGCAGTCTGGAAGGGGGCGCTGCTGCTTTCTTT CASSLEGGAAAFF
TRBJ2-2 . . TRBV11-3 TGTGCCAGCAGCTTAGGGGGGCAGCCGGGCGGGGAGCTGTTTTTT CASSLGGQPGGELFF
TRBJ2-7 . TRBD2 TRBV20-1 TGCAGTGCTAGTCAAAAAGGGAGCGGGAGCTACGAGCAGTACTTC CSASQKGSGSYEQYF
TRBJ1-1 . TRBD1 TRBV7-2 TGTGCCAGCAGGTGGACAGGGGATGAGACTGAAGCTTTCTTT CASRWTGDETEAFF
TRBJ2-1 . TRBD2 TRBV28 TGTGCCAGCAGTCCCATGGGTGAGACTAGCGACACCGCCCAGTTCTTC CASSPMGETSDTAQFF
TRBJ2-1 . TRBD2 TRBV4-3 TGCGCCAGCAGCCAAGCCAAGATAGCGGGGGGCCACAATGAGCAGTTCTTC CASSQAKIAGGHNEQFF
TRBJ1-2 . . TRBV7-9 TGTGCCAGCAGCTCCCGCCCGGGTCCCACCTATGGCTACACCTTC CASSSRPGPTYGYTF
TRBJ2-5 . . TRBV3-1/TRBV3-2 TGTGCCAGCAGCCACTGGAGTGGCGACCGAGGTGAGACCCAGTACTTC CASSHWSGDRGETQYF
TRBJ1-4 . TRBD1 TRBV15 TGTGCCACCAGCAGAGAACAGGGGCTGCGGGAAAAACTGTTTTTT CATSREQGLREKLFF
TRBJ1-5 . . TRBV28 TGTGCCAGCAGCTCCCCAGGAGGGAGCCAGCATTTT CASSSPGGSQHF
TRBJ1-2 once TRBD1 TRBV25-1 TGTGCCAGCAGTGAAACCGGACAGGGAATCTATGGCTACACCTTC CASSETGQGIYGYTF
TRBJ2-2 . . TRBV7-8 TGTGCCAGCAGCTTAGTTCTAGGTCGTAGCGGGGAGCTGTTTTTT CASSLVLGRSGELFF
TRBJ2-1 once . TRBV5-1 TGCGCCAGCAGCCAAGGGCTAGCAACCTACAATGAGCAGTTCTTC CASSQGLATYNEQFF
TRBJ2-3 . TRBD2 TRBV28 TGTGCCAGCAGTTCTCCCAAGCGGGAAGATACGCAGTATTTT CASSSPKREDTQYF
TRBJ2-7 . TRBD1 TRBV5-6 TGTGCCAGCAGCTGGACAGGGGGCTACGAGCAGTACTTC CASSWTGGYEQYF
TRBJ2-7 few . TRBV10-3 TGTGCCATCAGTGATGAGACGGGAGATCGCGAGCAGTACTTC CAISDETGDREQYF
TRBJ2-7 . . TRBV20-1 TGCAGTGCTAGCCCCAACTACGAGCAGTACTTC CSASPNYEQYF
TRBJ1-2 . TRBD1 TRBV19 TGTGCCAGTAGTGCCTCGACAGGGGGCAACTATGGCTACACCTTC CASSASTGGNYGYTF
TRBJ2-2 . TRBD2 TRBV18 TGTGCCAGCTCACCATCGACGGGGCGCGGGGGCACCGGGGAGCTGTTTTTT CASSPSTGRGGTGELFF
TRBJ2-2 . TRBD2 TRBV6-5 TGTGCCAGCAGGCAGGGACTAGCCCTCACCGGGGAGCTGTTTTTT CASRQGLALTGELFF
TRBJ2-1 . . TRBV7-7 TGTGCTAGCAGCCCCCGCTTAACTGATCCTCCCAATGAGCAGTTCTTC CASSPRLTDPPNEQFF
TRBJ1-2 . TRBD1 TRBV28 TGTGCCAGCAGTTTATTTCAGGGGGTGGGTGGCTACACCTTC CASSLFQGVGGYTF
TRBJ1-1 . TRBD1 TRBV28 TGTGCCAGCAGTCCAGGGACAGTGGCGAACACTGAAGCTTTCTTT CASSPGTVANTEAFF
TRBJ2-7 . . TRBV7-2 TGTGCCAGCAGCCCCATAGGAGGGCCGTACGAGCAGTACTTC CASSPIGGPYEQYF
TRBJ2-5 once TRBD2 TRBV15 TGTGCCACCAGCAGTGAGCGGGGAGGGTTGGGGTCGGAGACCCAGTACTTC CATSSERGGLGSETQYF
TRBJ2-7 . . TRBV28 TGTGCCAGCAGTTTAGGCCAGGGTTACGAGCAGTACTTC CASSLGQGYEQYF
TRBJ1-1 . . TRBV18 TGTGCCAGCTCACCTCGCGACACTGAAGCTTTCTTT CASSPRDTEAFF
TRBJ2-7 . . TRBV7-6 TGTGCCAGCAGCTTAGTAGAGGGTAGGGAGCAGTACTTC CASSLVEGREQYF
TRBJ1-1 . . TRBV27 TGTGCCAGCAGAGTCAGGAGGCTTTCCACTGAAGCTTTCTTT CASRVRRLSTEAFF
TRBJ2-7 . TRBD2 TRBV7-2 TGTGCCAGCAGCCCTAATAGCGGGATAGTCTCCTACGAGCAGTACTTC CASSPNSGIVSYEQYF
TRBJ2-5 . TRBD1 TRBV24-1 TGTGCCACCAGTGATTTGCGGGTTGGAGAGGCAGGGGGAGAGACCCAGTACTTC CATSDLRVGEAGGETQYF
TRBJ2-1 . TRBD2 TRBV27 TGTGCCAGCAGTTTAACCGTAGCGGGGCACTCCTACAATGAGCAGTTCTTC CASSLTVAGHSYNEQFF
TRBJ2-1 . TRBD2 TRBV5-1 TGCGCCAGCAGCCCCGCGGGGGAGGTATACAATGAGCAGTTCTTC CASSPAGEVYNEQFF
TRBJ2-7 few . TRBV7-9 TGTGCCAGCAGCCTTCCGGGCGGCAGGGCCCACGAGCAGTACTTC CASSLPGGRAHEQYF
TRBJ2-2 . TRBD2 TRBV14 TGTGCCAGCAGCCAAGACGGGAGGAAACAGGCCAAAGAAAACACCGGGGAGCTGTTTTTT CASSQDGRKQAKENTGELFF
TRBJ2-2 once . TRBV6-5 TGTGCCAGCAGTTACCAAGGGGTTACGACCGGGGAGCTGTTTTTT CASSYQGVTTGELFF
TRBJ1-5 . . TRBV7-9 TGTGCCAGCAGCTCATTCACGACAGCCCGCAATCAGCCCCAGCATTTT CASSSFTTARNQPQHF
TRBJ2-2 . TRBD2 TRBV6-5 TGTGCCAGCAGATATAGCGGGAAAAACACCGGGGAGCTGTTTTTT CASRYSGKNTGELFF
TRBJ1-2 . . TRBV4-1 TGCGCCAGCAGCCAAGACCGGGGGGTCGACTATGGCTACACCTTC CASSQDRGVDYGYTF
TRBJ2-5 . TRBD2 TRBV19 TGTGCCAGTACCCCGACTAGCGGCCAAGAGACCCAGTACTTC CASTPTSGQETQYF
TRBJ2-5 . TRBD2 TRBV4-3 TGCGCCAGCAGCCAAGATATTGGCCTAGCGGGGGGTGTGGCCGGGACCCAGTACTTC CASSQDIGLAGGVAGTQYF
TRBJ2-2 . . TRBV5-1 TGCGCCAGCAAAGGACAAGCATCCGCGAACACCGGGGAGCTGTTTTTT CASKGQASANTGELFF
TRBJ2-7 . . TRBV15 TGTGCCACCAGCAGAGCCCCAGGGACCTACGAGCAGTACTTC CATSRAPGTYEQYF
TRBJ2-2 . . TRBV29-1 TGCAGCGTTGACCTTCCGAACACCGGGGAGCTGTTTTTT CSVDLPNTGELFF
TRBJ1-5 . TRBD1 TRBV10-3 TGTGCCATCAGTGAGAGCGACAGGGCTAATCAGCCCCAGCATTTT CAISESDRANQPQHF
TRBJ2-1 . TRBD2 TRBV5-6 TGTGCCAGCAGCTTGGAAGAATTACTAGCGGGAGTAGGTGAGCAGTTCTTC CASSLEELLAGVGEQFF
TRBJ1-2 . TRBD1 TRBV4-1 TGCGCCAGCAGCCTACGAACCTTCGGGACAGGTATGGACTATGGCTACACCTTC CASSLRTFGTGMDYGYTF
TRBJ2-2 few . TRBV28 TGTGCCAGCAGTTTTCAAGACATTCCCACTGGGGAGCTGTTTTTT CASSFQDIPTGELFF
TRBJ1-5 . . TRBV5-4 TGTGCCAGCAGCTTGGGGGGGCAAAATCAGCCCCAGCATTTT CASSLGGQNQPQHF
TRBJ2-6 . . TRBV7-9 TGTGCCAGCAGCCGCAGGGGTGTATCTGGGGCCAACGTCCTGACTTTC CASSRRGVSGANVLTF